Sequencing of this T cell receptor beta chain was carried out in a study of T cell changes during pregnancy in multiple sclerosis. The assay was immunoSEQ multiplex PCR, and TCRdb's table has in-frame clones only and misses some. The table shows roughly 40,000 clones, with about nine tenths occurring only once. This TCR derives from a female donor with multiple sclerosis, enrolled in a pregnancy study. Sequencing used CD4+ T cells from peripheral blood mononuclear cells, obtained before pregnancy.

The DNA of the CDR3 is TGTGCCAGTAGTACGGACAGGGCGGCTAACTATGGCTACACCTTC. Its translation: CASSTDRAANYGYTF. The rearrangement uses TRBV19 and TRBJ1-2; 8 bases match TRBD1. CDR3 length: 15 amino acids. V trimming: 4 bases; J trimming: 0 bases; junction bases outside the gene matches: 4. In germline, CDR1 is LNHDA, CDR2 SQIVND (reference sequence).